The clone carrying this T cell receptor (beta chain) was picked up a small number of times. The entry originates in a study of blood T cell repertoires in COVID-19. CDR3 length equals 16 residues. Germline assignment: CDR1 LGHNA and CDR2 YNFKEQ. V lost 0 bases, J lost 9 bases, and 17 bases lay in between. How the authors handled the data: Estimation of nucleated cell counts relied on the amplification of reference gene primers. Libraries were prepared by immunoSEQ multiplex PCR; TCRdb keeps only in-frame clonotypes and omits some of them. The V and J calls and clone size come from that table; D and trimming were worked out from the DNA. This table has 250,000 to 300,000 clones, 75% to 90% appearing once.

This clonotype was obtained from a woman aged 50 to 60 who had recovered from COVID-19. This chain joins TRBV4-2 and TRBJ2-2; TRBD2 might be the D (6 bases). The material sequenced was peripheral blood. CDR3 region: CASSQDFPGGERELFF. The DNA for the CDR3 is TGTGCCAGCAGCCAAGACTTCCCCGGAGGGGAGAGGGAGCTGTTTTTT.